These 4 T cell receptor beta chains share one sample of origin, sequenced in a study of T cell changes during pregnancy in multiple sclerosis. Clones were sequenced by immunoSEQ multiplex PCR, and TCRdb holds only the in-frame ones, with some missing. The sample has 35,000 to 45,000 clones, over 80% seen once. Sequenced material: CD4+ T cells from peripheral blood mononuclear cells, taken before pregnancy. Receptors were obtained from a female donor with multiple sclerosis, enrolled in a pregnancy study.

The V and J genes are TRBV19 and TRBJ2-7; D unresolved. Trimming left V 7 bases short and J 3 bases short, with 13 bases between. The CDR3 is made up of 13 amino acids. The germline gives CDR1 LNHDA, CDR2 SQIVND (reference sequence). DNA of the CDR3: TGTGCCAGTACCCCACGGGTGGGCTACGAGCAGTACTTC. Encoded protein: CASTPRVGYEQYF.

This chain joins TRBV7-6 and TRBJ2-5, with TRBD2 matching 15 bases. Germline loops: CDR1 SGHVS, CDR2 FNYEAQ. This CDR3 comprises 20 residues. Trimming cost V 6 bases and J 0 bases; bases outside gene matches: 14. The CDR3 spells CASSPPGLAGGPGDQETQYF. The CDR3 nucleotides read TGTGCCAGCAGTCCTCCGGGACTAGCGGGGGGACCGGGGGACCAAGAGACCCAGTACTTC.

The chain employs TRBV4-2 and TRBJ2-5, with 8 positions matching TRBD2. This CDR3 has 20 residues. The germline V gene has CDR1 LGHNA and CDR2 YNFKEQ. The trim removed 4 bases at V and 0 bases at J, leaving 19 bases unmatched. This CDR3 is CASSLYHGGLVGSYQETQYF. The CDR3 nucleotides are TGTGCCAGCAGCCTATATCATGGGGGACTAGTAGGCTCGTACCAAGAGACCCAGTACTTC.

V and J are TRBV4-2 and TRBJ1-1, with D unclear. Between the trimmed V and J ends, which lost 1 base and 3 bases, there was a span of 9 bases. The CDR3 spans 14 residues. The germline CDR1 and CDR2 sequences are LGHNA and YNFKEQ. The CDR3 here is CASSQAVRDTEAFF. CDR3 sequence (DNA): TGTGCCAGCAGCCAAGCGGTCCGGGACACTGAAGCTTTCTTT.